These 8 T cell receptor beta chains were sequenced from one sample in a study of PD-1 blockade in classical Hodgkin lymphoma. Indicated time point: cycle 4 day 1 (C4D1), after less than 7 weeks of nivolumab. In every patient, relapse followed autologous stem cell transplantation, while exposure to brentuximab vedotin differed. Sequenced by immunoSEQ multiplex PCR; TCRdb stores in-frame clones only, minus some. The table has approximately 84,000 clones, under 85% seen once; the top ten hold over 15%. The sequenced sample was peripheral blood mononuclear cells (PBMCs), obtained before the fourth cycle of nivolumab. These receptors were collected from a human donor with classical Hodgkin lymphoma.

The count of this clone is one. The chain links TRBV5-1 to TRBJ2-5; possible D gene TRBD1, 6 bases. The CDR3 is made up of 14 amino acids. Trimming removed 4 bases from V and 3 bases from J, with 13 bases in between. The germline V gene has CDR1 SGHRS and CDR2 YFSETQ. For the CDR3, the DNA is TGCGCCAGCAGCCCAGGACAGCCTAAAGAGACCCAGTACTTC. Its protein is CASSPGQPKETQYF. Full variable domain (missing parts from reference TRBV5-1 and TRBJ2-5): KAGVTQTPRYLIKTRGQQVTLSCSPISGHRSVSWYQQTPGQGLQFLFEYFSETQRNKGNFPGRFSGRQFSNSRSEMNVSTLELGDSALYLCASSPGQPKETQYFGPGTRLLVL.

V gene TRBV11-3 combines with J gene TRBJ2-3; 7 nucleotides line up with TRBD2. The length of the CDR3 is 12 residues. The trim removed 6 bases at V and 5 bases at J, leaving 2 bases unmatched. From germline, CDR1 is SGHNT and CDR2 YENEEA. The CDR3 loop is CASSTSEDTQYF. The CDR3 coding sequence is TGTGCCAGCAGTACTAGCGAAGATACGCAGTATTTT.

The J gene is TRBJ2-7, the V gene TRBV28; 12 bases are shared with TRBD1. The CDR3 is 17 amino acids. V trimming: 5 bases; J trimming: 4 bases; junction bases outside the gene matches: 12. Germline V gene lookup returns CDR1 MDHEN and CDR2 SYDVKM. The CDR3 DNA follows: TGTGCCAGCAGTCCCCCCGGGACAGGGGGCGGACGGTACGAGCAGTACTTC. Translated: CASSPPGTGGGRYEQYF.

The chain uses TRBV2 and TRBJ1-1, with TRBD1 as a possible D gene (6 bases). Germline V gene sequence: CDR1 SNHLY, CDR2 FYNNEI. The CDR3 consists of 13 residues. V shed 6 bases and J shed 1 base, with 9 bases lying between them. Here the CDR3 DNA reads TGTGCCAGCAGCCTACAGGGGAACACTGAAGCTTTCTTT. Its translation is CASSLQGNTEAFF.

V is TRBV10-3 and J is TRBJ1-1; 9 nucleotides line up with TRBD1. Losses at the gene ends were 11 bases for V and 8 bases for J; bases not matched to a gene: 9. The CDR3 has 12 residues. Germline CDR1 ENHRY, CDR2 SYGVKD. CDR3: CAASPGTGEAFF. The CDR3 coding sequence is TGTGCCGCAAGTCCCGGGACAGGGGAAGCTTTCTTT.

The chain links TRBV18 to TRBJ2-7; 11 bases are a match to TRBD1. Losses at the gene ends were 4 bases for V and 5 bases for J; bases not matched to a gene: 1. CDR1 and CDR2 from the germline V gene are KGHSH and LQKENI. The CDR3 contains 13 residues. CDR3 bases: TGTGCCAGCTCACGGGACAGGGGGGACGAGCAGTACTTC. Encoded protein: CASSRDRGDEQYF.

The genes are TRBV23-1 and TRBJ2-7; no reliable D call. TRBV23-1 has ORF status, its function being uncertain. CDR3 length equals 14 residues. The ends were cut back, 4 bases at V and 2 bases at J, with 12 bases in the middle. The CDR3 region is CASSPSSQAYEQYF. The CDR3 bases are TGCGCCAGCAGTCCTAGTTCTCAAGCCTACGAGCAGTACTTC.

V gene TRBV4-1 combines with J gene TRBJ2-7; 13 bases map to TRBD2. The length of the CDR3 is 15 residues. Unmatched junction bases numbered 2, after V lost 0 bases and J lost 6 bases. Germline CDR1 and CDR2: MGHRA and YSYEKL. The CDR3 DNA is TGCGCCAGCAGCCAAGACGGACTAGCGGGAGCCGAGCAGTACTTC. Its protein product is CASSQDGLAGAEQYF.